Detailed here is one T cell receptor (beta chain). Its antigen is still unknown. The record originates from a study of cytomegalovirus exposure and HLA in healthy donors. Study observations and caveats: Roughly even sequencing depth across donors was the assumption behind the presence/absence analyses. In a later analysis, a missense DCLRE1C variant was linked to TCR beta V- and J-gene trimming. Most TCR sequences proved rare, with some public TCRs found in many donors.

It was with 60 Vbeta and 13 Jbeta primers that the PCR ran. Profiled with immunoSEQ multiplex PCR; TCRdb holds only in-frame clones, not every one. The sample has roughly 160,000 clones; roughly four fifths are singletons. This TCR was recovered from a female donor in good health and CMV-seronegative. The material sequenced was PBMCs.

The CDR3 nucleotides read TGTGCCACCAGCCCTAGGGGTAAGCAGCCCCAGCATTTT. Protein sequence: CATSPRGKQPQHF. The chain is built from TRBV15 and TRBJ1-5; possibly TRBD1 for D (5 bases). V was clipped by 5 bases and J by 7 bases, with 12 bases between them. This CDR3 spans 13 amino acids. The V gene's germline CDR1 is LNHNV and CDR2 YYDKDF (reference sequence).